These T cell receptor beta chains were read from a single sample in a study of T cell changes during pregnancy in multiple sclerosis. Measured with immunoSEQ multiplex PCR; TCRdb has only the in-frame clones, and not every one. The sample comprises 75,000 to 95,000 clones, roughly 90% of which are singletons, and 1.5% rests with the top ten. The sequencing used peripheral blood, collected in the first trimester of pregnancy. Source of these receptors: a female donor with multiple sclerosis, enrolled in a pregnancy study. Each CDR3 is given with its conserved first and last residue. D genes are given only for firm matches. Clone size, where shown, is once, few, many, or a class for clones that have expanded.

TRBJ2-5 | TRBV19 | NA | TRBD2 | TGTGCCAGTAGTCTCCGACTAGCGGGTGGAGGAGAGACCCAGTACTTC | CASSLRLAGGGETQYF
TRBJ2-1 | TRBV5-1 | NA | TRBD1 | TGCGCCAGCAGCTTCGGACAGGGCGCGATGAGCAATGAGCAGTTCTTC | CASSFGQGAMSNEQFF
TRBJ2-3 | TRBV4-2 | NA | TRBD1 | TGTGCCAGCAGCCAAGGGGACGGGACAGCTAGCACAGATACGCAGTATTTT | CASSQGDGTASTDTQYF
TRBJ2-7 | TRBV21-1 | NA | NA | TGTGCCAGCAGCAAAGCGCCTCAACCTCAGGGGGTAAGCTCCTACGAGCAGTACTTC | CASSKAPQPQGVSSYEQYF
TRBJ2-7 | TRBV5-4 | NA | TRBD2 | TGTGCCAGCAGACCGGGACTAGCGGGAGGCCACGAGCAGTACTTC | CASRPGLAGGHEQYF
TRBJ2-1 | TRBV9 | NA | TRBD2 | TGTGCCAGCAGCGTAGGACGGGGGGATTATGAGCAGTTCTTC | CASSVGRGDYEQFF
TRBJ1-3 | TRBV6-5 | NA | NA | TGTGCCAGCGGAAAGGGGGGGATTGGAAACACCATATATTTT | CASGKGGIGNTIYF
TRBJ2-7 | TRBV19 | NA | NA | TGTGCCAGTAGTATGGGAGCGGACCTTTACGAGCAGTACTTC | CASSMGADLYEQYF
TRBJ1-1 | TRBV30 | NA | NA | TGTGCCTGGATGCTTCAGATGAACACTGAAGCTTTCTTT | CAWMLQMNTEAFF
TRBJ1-2 | TRBV6-5 | NA | TRBD1 | TGTGCCAGCAGGAGGACAGGGGATGGCTACACCTTC | CASRRTGDGYTF
TRBJ2-5 | TRBV2 | NA | TRBD2 | TGTGCCAGCAGCGCCGGACTAGCGGGAGGGGGGCAAGAGACCCAGTACTTC | CASSAGLAGGGQETQYF
TRBJ1-2 | TRBV2 | NA | NA | TGTGCCAGCAGTGGCAGACTCAAGAACTATGGCTACACCTTC | CASSGRLKNYGYTF
TRBJ2-7 | TRBV11-2 | NA | NA | TGTGCCAGCAGCCAGGGGACCGCTGAAATATACGAGCAGTACTTC | CASSQGTAEIYEQYF
TRBJ2-1 | TRBV5-1 | NA | NA | TGCGCCAGCAACCCTGGGGCAGAGTTGGGTCCCGTCTGGCGCCACAATGAGCAGTTCTTC | CASNPGAELGPVWRHNEQFF
TRBJ1-1 | TRBV9 | NA | NA | TGTGCCAGCAGCGTAGGCGGAGGGGCGTCGGGTACTGAAGCTTTCTTT | CASSVGGGASGTEAFF
TRBJ2-7 | TRBV5-1 | NA | TRBD1 | TGCGCCAGCAGCTTTCATGACAGGGGGGCTAACGAGCAGTACTTC | CASSFHDRGANEQYF
TRBJ2-1 | TRBV28 | NA | NA | TGTGCCAGCAGTCCCCCCGGGATACGGACCAATGAGCAGTTCTTC | CASSPPGIRTNEQFF
TRBJ1-2 | TRBV19 | NA | NA | TGTGCCAGTAATCCTGGGGCCAGCCTTTTAGGGGGCTATGGCTACACCTTC | CASNPGASLLGGYGYTF
TRBJ2-7 | TRBV6-1 | once | NA | TGTGCCAGCAGGAAAAACACAGGGATACCAGAGCAGTACTTC | CASRKNTGIPEQYF
TRBJ1-1 | TRBV9 | NA | TRBD1 | TGTGCCAGCAGCGAGACAGGGAGCACTGAAGCTTTCTTT | CASSETGSTEAFF
TRBJ2-3 | TRBV5-6 | NA | TRBD2 | TGTGCCAGCAGCTTGGCCTATGCTAGCGGGAGTTTTTTAGATACGCAGTATTTT | CASSLAYASGSFLDTQYF
TRBJ1-2 | TRBV12-1 | few | NA | TGTGCCAGCGCGGGTTTTAACTATGGCTACACCTTC | CASAGFNYGYTF
TRBJ2-3 | TRBV19 | NA | NA | TGTGCCAGTACTGCCCGGGGAGATACGCAGTATTTT | CASTARGDTQYF
TRBJ1-2 | TRBV6-1 | NA | NA | TGTGCCAGCAGTGAAGCCCCCCAAGTAGACTATGGCTACACCTTC | CASSEAPQVDYGYTF
TRBJ2-7 | TRBV7-6 | NA | NA | TGTGCCAGCAGCTTAAGTCGGGGGAACGAGCAGTACTTC | CASSLSRGNEQYF
TRBJ2-7 | TRBV2 | NA | NA | TGTGCCAGCAGTCCGCAGAGCGGATTCTACGAGCAGTACTTC | CASSPQSGFYEQYF
TRBJ1-1 | TRBV5-4 | NA | TRBD1 | TGTGCCAGCAGCAACACAACCAGGGGGGCGAACACTGAAGCTTTCTTT | CASSNTTRGANTEAFF
TRBJ2-7 | TRBV27 | NA | TRBD2 | TGTGCCAGCAGTTCTAGACTAGCGGGAGACGAGCAGTACTTC | CASSSRLAGDEQYF
TRBJ1-2 | TRBV5-5 | NA | TRBD1 | TGTGCCAGCAGCTTCTGGGACAGTTCCATAGCTAACTATGGCTACACCTTC | CASSFWDSSIANYGYTF
TRBJ1-2 | TRBV27 | NA | NA | TGTGCCAGCAGTAGGACAGACCTCTATGGCTACACCTTC | CASSRTDLYGYTF
TRBJ1-2 | TRBV10-3 | NA | TRBD1 | TGTGCCATCAACCAGGACAGGGAAGATGGCTACACCTTC | CAINQDREDGYTF
TRBJ2-1 | TRBV25-1 | NA | NA | TGTGCCAGCAGTGAATATACAGAGCCCTACAATGAGCAGTTCTTC | CASSEYTEPYNEQFF
TRBJ2-3 | TRBV7-3 | NA | TRBD2 | TGTGCCAGCAGCTCCGGACTAGCGGGAGGAACGCAGTATTTT | CASSSGLAGGTQYF
TRBJ2-7 | TRBV5-1 | NA | NA | TGCGCCAGCAGCTTGGACAGACCAAACTACGAGCAGTACTTC | CASSLDRPNYEQYF
TRBJ1-1 | TRBV4-3 | NA | NA | TGCGCCAGCAGCCAAACAGGGAACACTGAAGCTTTCTTT | CASSQTGNTEAFF
TRBJ1-2 | TRBV5-8 | NA | TRBD1 | TGTGCCAGCAGCTTGGTAAAATTTTCCGGGACAGGGGCATACTATGGCTACACCTTC | CASSLVKFSGTGAYYGYTF
TRBJ1-1 | TRBV19 | NA | TRBD1 | TGTGCCAGTATAGGGACAGGGGGACGGTACACTGAAGCTTTCTTT | CASIGTGGRYTEAFF
TRBJ2-5 | TRBV2 | NA | TRBD2 | TGTGCCAGCATGGGATTAGCGGGAGTTCCAGAGACCCAGTACTTC | CASMGLAGVPETQYF
TRBJ1-2 | TRBV2 | NA | NA | TGTGCCAGCAGTGTGGCAATTATCTTCACCTTC | CASSVAIIFTF
TRBJ1-1 | TRBV9 | NA | NA | TGTGCCAGCAGCGCCCACGGGAGGAACACTGAAGCTTTCTTT | CASSAHGRNTEAFF
TRBJ1-1 | TRBV29-1 | NA | NA | TGCAGCGGGACCCCAGCGGGGACTTTCTTT | CSGTPAGTFF
TRBJ1-5 | TRBV28 | NA | TRBD1 | TGTGCCAGCAAATGGCAGGGGGAGCCCCAGCATTTT | CASKWQGEPQHF
TRBJ1-2 | TRBV28 | NA | NA | TGTGCCAGCAGTCCGACTATGAACTATGGCTACACCTTC | CASSPTMNYGYTF
TRBJ2-2 | TRBV6-1 | NA | TRBD1 | TGTGCCAGCAGTGAACCGACAGGGGTCGGGGAGCTGTTTTTT | CASSEPTGVGELFF
TRBJ2-7 | TRBV27 | once | NA | TGTGCGACCCGGGGGTCCTTAAACTTCTACGAGCAGTACTTC | CATRGSLNFYEQYF
TRBJ1-2 | TRBV28 | NA | NA | TGTGCCAGCATCACGGGAGGGGCGTCTCGTGGCTACACCTTC | CASITGGASRGYTF
TRBJ2-7 | TRBV11-1 | NA | NA | TGTGCCAGCAGCTTAAGTAGAAGATACTACGAGCAGTACTTC | CASSLSRRYYEQYF
TRBJ1-2 | TRBV27 | NA | NA | TGTGCCAGCAGAAGTTCTCTGGACAGCTCCTATGGCTACACCTTC | CASRSSLDSSYGYTF
TRBJ1-1 | TRBV6-5 | NA | TRBD1 | TGTGCCAGCAGTTACTTCTTCGGACAGGGGGGCACTGAAGCTTTCTTT | CASSYFFGQGGTEAFF
TRBJ2-5 | TRBV10-3 | NA | TRBD1 | TGTGCCATCAGTGGGACAGGGGCGGGGGAGACCCAGTACTTC | CAISGTGAGETQYF
TRBJ2-7 | TRBV5-1 | NA | TRBD2 | TGCGCCAGCAGCTTGGTTGCGGGAGCGCCCTACGAGCAGTACTTC | CASSLVAGAPYEQYF
TRBJ1-2 | TRBV4-1 | NA | NA | TGCGCCAGCAGCCCTACAATCGAGGCATTGGTTGACTATGGCTACACCTTC | CASSPTIEALVDYGYTF